The 22 T cell receptor beta chains reported below all come from one sample, sequenced in a study of PD-1 blockade in mismatch repair-deficient tumors. Clones were sequenced by immunoSEQ multiplex PCR, and TCRdb holds only the in-frame ones, with some missing. The sample records 40,000 or so clones, around four fifths being singletons. The material sequenced was PBMCs, taken around 38 weeks after starting pembrolizumab. These receptors were taken from an adult with mismatch repair-deficient cancer.

CDR3 region: CASSQELVGEQFF. CDR3 in DNA: TGTGCCAGCAGCCAAGAACTAGTCGGTGAGCAGTTCTTC. V usage is TRBV14 and J usage is TRBJ2-1; TRBD2 is a possible D gene (5 bases). CDR3 size: 13 residues. CDR1 is SGHDN, CDR2 FVKESK, per germline. Trimming removed 0 bases at V and 9 bases at J, with 9 bases between.

In its sample, this clone was seen once. The gene calls are TRBV6-1 and TRBJ2-1; the D gene is possibly TRBD2 (6 bases). V was shortened by 7 bases and J by 7 bases, with 20 bases between the two germline ends. CDR3 size: 15 residues. Germline CDR1 and CDR2: MNHNS and SASEGT. The DNA for the CDR3 is TGTGCCAGCACCAGACGGGAGAGGACTAATAATGAGCAGTTCTTC. Translation: CASTRRERTNNEQFF.

This sequence joins TRBV6-5 and TRBJ1-2, with unresolved D. Germline V gives CDR1 MNHEY, CDR2 SVGAGI. V lost 0 bases to trimming and J lost 7 bases, with 15 bases between them. The CDR3 sequence is 15 residues long. CDR3 in amino acids: CASSYSRPPESGYTF. CDR3 bases: TGTGCCAGCAGTTACTCGCGGCCCCCGGAGAGTGGCTACACCTTC.

The J gene is TRBJ1-5, the V gene TRBV7-8; a possible D gene is TRBD1 (6 bases). Trimming pared 3 bases from V and 7 bases from J, leaving 13 bases between. The CDR3 runs to 14 residues. In germline, CDR1 is SGHVS, CDR2 FQNEAQ. CDR3 amino acids: CASSFTGPGQPQHF. The DNA of the CDR3 is TGTGCCAGCAGCTTCACAGGGCCGGGCCAGCCCCAGCATTTT.

The chain has TRBV9 and TRBJ2-7, with 11 bases lining up with TRBD1. The CDR3 is 15 amino acids. Unmatched junction bases numbered 7, after V lost 3 bases and J lost 5 bases. Germline values: CDR1 SGDLS, CDR2 YYNGEE. DNA for the CDR3: TGTGCCAGCAGCGGACGGGACAGGGGGTATGACGAGCAGTACTTC. This translates into CASSGRDRGYDEQYF.

The V and J genes are TRBV19 and TRBJ2-5; 13 nucleotides align to TRBD2. The CDR3 has 17 residues. Per the germline V gene, CDR1 is LNHDA and CDR2 is SQIVND (reference sequence). The trim removed 7 bases at V and 1 base at J, leaving 9 bases unmatched. CDR3 bases: TGTGCCAGTACCCCCCGGACTAGCGGGAGCTCCCAAGAGACCCAGTACTTC. This translates into CASTPRTSGSSQETQYF.

The V gene is TRBV19, the J gene TRBJ2-4; possible D gene TRBD2, 6 bases. The CDR3 covers 19 residues. From germline, CDR1 is LNHDA and CDR2 SQIVND (reference sequence). V lost 3 bases and J 9 bases, leaving 30 bases between the germline ends. The CDR3 sequence: CASSIGPLLHREKEGIQYF. The CDR3 region has the DNA TGTGCCAGTAGTATTGGCCCCCTCCTACACCGGGAGAAGGAGGGCATTCAGTACTTC.

CDR3: CASSVVTNTGELFF. The DNA of the CDR3 is TGTGCCAGCAGCGTAGTCACGAACACCGGGGAGCTGTTTTTT. The chain couples TRBV9 to TRBJ2-2; no clear D gene. CDR1 is SGDLS, CDR2 YYNGEE, per germline. V was trimmed by 0 bases and J by 0 bases, leaving 3 bases between them. CDR3 length: 14 amino acids. Complete variable domain (other parts from reference TRBV9 and TRBJ2-2): DSGVTQTPKHLITATGQRVTLRCSPRSGDLSVYWYQQSLDQGLQFLIQYYNGEERAKGNILERFSAQQFPDLHSELNLSSLELGDSALYFCASSVVTNTGELFFGEGSRLTVL.

The chain couples TRBV18 to TRBJ1-1, with D possibly TRBD1 on 6 matching bases. Trimming left V 2 bases short and J 0 bases short, with 13 bases between. Germline values: CDR1 KGHSH, CDR2 LQKENI. The CDR3 is made up of 16 amino acids. For the CDR3, the DNA is TGTGCCAGCTCACCAGGGGGCGGTAACATGAACACTGAAGCTTTCTTT. It encodes CASSPGGGNMNTEAFF. Full variable domain (outside the CDR3, taken from reference TRBV18 and TRBJ1-1): NAGVMQNPRHLVRRRGQEARLRCSPMKGHSHVYWYRQLPEEGLKFMVYLQKENIIDESGMPKERFSAEFPKEGPSILRIQQVVRGDSAAYFCASSPGGGNMNTEAFFGQGTRLTVV.

The V call is TRBV5-1, the J call TRBJ2-5, with 7 bases lining up with TRBD1. Losses at the gene ends were 3 bases for V and 2 bases for J; bases not matched to a gene: 4. The CDR3 length is 14 residues. Germline values: CDR1 SGHRS, CDR2 YFSETQ. This chain's CDR3 is CASSSQGFQETQYF. CDR3 DNA: TGCGCCAGCAGCTCACAGGGGTTTCAAGAGACCCAGTACTTC.

This clone was seen just once. The chain has TRBV2 and TRBJ1-2; no reliable D call. CDR1 and CDR2 (germline): SNHLY, FYNNEI. V lost 7 bases and J 4 bases, leaving 7 bases between the germline ends. This CDR3 has 11 residues. DNA of the CDR3: TGTGCCAGCACCCAGTTCTATGGCTACACCTTC. Translated: CASTQFYGYTF.

CDR3 DNA: TGTGCCAGCAGTCCGGGACAGAGTATGGAAAACACCATATATTTT. Its protein is CASSPGQSMENTIYF. The chain joins TRBV2 to TRBJ1-3; 7 bases line up with TRBD1. Germline CDR1 SNHLY, CDR2 FYNNEI. The CDR3 sequence is 15 residues long. J gave up 6 bases and V 5 bases, and 10 bases lay outside the gene matches.

The chain is built from TRBV25-1 and TRBJ1-3; D ambiguous. CDR1 MGHDK and CDR2 SYGVNS come from the germline V gene. The CDR3 sequence is 12 residues long. Trimming shortened V by 6 bases and J by 4 bases, and 7 bases separated the two germline ends. The CDR3 spells CASRESGNTIYF. For the CDR3, the DNA is TGTGCCAGCAGGGAGTCAGGAAACACCATATATTTT.

The V and J genes are TRBV30 and TRBJ2-3; 7 bases fit TRBD2. The CDR3 extends over 13 amino acids. V dropped 3 bases and J dropped 6; count of bases not matched to a gene: 6. CDR1 and CDR2 from the germline V gene are GTSNPN and SVGIG (reference sequence). The CDR3 sequence is CAWSRTSDDTQYF. The CDR3 DNA reads as TGTGCCTGGAGCCGTACTAGCGATGATACGCAGTATTTT.

The V call is TRBV4-1, the J call TRBJ1-5; TRBD1 is a possible D gene (6 bases). The CDR3 spans 15 residues. Germline lookup yields CDR1 MGHRA and CDR2 YSYEKL. V lost 1 base, J lost 11 bases, and 18 bases lay in between. CDR3 DNA sequence: TGCGCCAGCAGCCAAGCCAGGGCAGGGGTGTGGACCCAGCATTTT. Translated, it gives CASSQARAGVWTQHF.

The chain uses TRBV7-7 and TRBJ2-5; D gene unclear. V lost 2 bases and J lost 2, with 6 bases in between. CDR3 size: 13 residues. CDR1 and CDR2 (germline): SSHAT, FNYEAQ (reference sequence). The chain's CDR3 is CASSLLPQETQYF. The CDR3, as DNA: TGTGCCAGCAGCTTACTCCCGCAAGAGACCCAGTACTTC. The variable domain in full, completed from reference TRBV7-7 and TRBJ2-5, reads GAGVSQSPRYKVTKRGQDVTLRCDPISSHATLYWYQQALGQGPEFLTYFNYEAQPDKSGLPSDRFSAERPEGSISTLTIQRTEQRDSAMYRCASSLLPQETQYFGPGTRLLVL.

This chain joins TRBV6-5 and TRBJ2-3, with 8 bases identical to TRBD1. Trimming removed 2 bases from V and 4 bases from J; junction bases left unmatched: 8. Germline V gives CDR1 MNHEY, CDR2 SVGAGI. This CDR3 spans 16 amino acids. In DNA, the CDR3 is TGTGCCAGCAGTTACGGGTCGACAGGGGATGCAGATACGCAGTATTTT. This encodes CASSYGSTGDADTQYF.

The chain combines TRBV11-3 with TRBJ1-4, with D possibly matching TRBD1 (5 bases). The CDR3 is made up of 13 amino acids. Trimming pared 3 bases from V and 7 bases from J, leaving 9 bases between. Germline loops: CDR1 SGHNT, CDR2 YENEEA. The CDR3 sequence is CASSFSRAEKLFF. CDR3 in DNA: TGTGCCAGCAGCTTTTCCAGGGCTGAAAAACTGTTTTTT.

This chain joins TRBV5-1 and TRBJ2-4; TRBD1 might be the D (6 bases). Germline V gene data show CDR1 as SGHRS and CDR2 as YFSETQ. The CDR3 extends over 15 amino acids. Deletions cut 1 base from V and 5 bases from J, with 13 bases between. CDR3 coding DNA: TGCGCCAGCAGCTTGATCGGGACACGGGAAAACATTCAGTACTTC. As protein: CASSLIGTRENIQYF.

This chain connects TRBV10-3 to TRBJ2-7; a weak D match, TRBD1 (5 bases). V was cut by 6 bases and J by 0 bases, with 9 bases left in between. The CDR3 sequence is 13 residues long. Germline V lookup: CDR1 ENHRY, CDR2 SYGVKD. CDR3 bases: TGTGCCATCAGGGACACGAGCTCCTACGAGCAGTACTTC. Its protein product is CAIRDTSSYEQYF.

With respect to this clone: A much larger clone lies a single base off, so this may be a read error. The chain uses TRBV30 and TRBJ2-7, with 12 bases that match TRBD2. The CDR3 is made up of 14 amino acids. Germline loops: CDR1 GTSNPN, CDR2 SVGIG (reference sequence). CDR3 loop: CARSRLAGDYEQYF. As DNA, the CDR3 is TGTGCCCGGAGCCGACTAGCGGGGGACTACGAGCAGTACTTC. The full variable domain, its missing parts supplied by reference TRBV30 and TRBJ2-7, is SQTIHQWPATLVQPVGSPLSLECTVEGTSNPNLYWYRQAAGRGLQLLFYSVGIGQISSEVPQNLSASRPQDRQFILSSKKLLLSDSGFYLCARSRLAGDYEQYFGPGTRLTVT.

This chain joins TRBV5-1 and TRBJ2-7; TRBD2 matches 10 bases. After removal of 5 bases from V and 6 bases from J, the junction contained 14 bases not matched to a gene. CDR1 and CDR2 from the germline V gene are SGHRS and YFSETQ. CDR3 length: 16 residues. The CDR3, as DNA: TGCGCCAGCAGTTCCGTGGCTCTAGCGGGAGCGGTCGAGCAGTACTTC. Translation gives CASSSVALAGAVEQYF.